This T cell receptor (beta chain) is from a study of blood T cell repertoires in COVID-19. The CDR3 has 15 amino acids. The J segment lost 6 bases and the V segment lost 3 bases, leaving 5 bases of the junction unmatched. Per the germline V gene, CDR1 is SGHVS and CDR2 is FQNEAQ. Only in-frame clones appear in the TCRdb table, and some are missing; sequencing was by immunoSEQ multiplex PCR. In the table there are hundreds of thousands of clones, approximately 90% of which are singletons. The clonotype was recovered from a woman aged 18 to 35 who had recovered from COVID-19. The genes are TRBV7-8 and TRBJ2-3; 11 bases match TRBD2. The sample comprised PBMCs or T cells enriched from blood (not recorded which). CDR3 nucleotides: TGTGCCAGCAGCTTTAGCGGGAGGGCCGGGGATACGCAGTATTTT. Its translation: CASSFSGRAGDTQYF.